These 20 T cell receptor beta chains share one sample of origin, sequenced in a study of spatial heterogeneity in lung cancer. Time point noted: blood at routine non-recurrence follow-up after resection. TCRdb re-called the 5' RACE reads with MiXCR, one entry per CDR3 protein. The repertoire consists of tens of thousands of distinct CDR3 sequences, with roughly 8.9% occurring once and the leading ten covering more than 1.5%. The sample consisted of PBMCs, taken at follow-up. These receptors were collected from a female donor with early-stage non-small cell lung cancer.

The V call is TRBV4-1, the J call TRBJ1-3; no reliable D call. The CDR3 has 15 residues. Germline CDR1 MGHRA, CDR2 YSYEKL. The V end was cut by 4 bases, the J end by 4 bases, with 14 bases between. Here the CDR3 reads CASSPRPRLGNTIYF. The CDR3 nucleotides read TGCGCCAGCAGCCCCCGCCCGCGGCTAGGAAACACCATATATTTT.

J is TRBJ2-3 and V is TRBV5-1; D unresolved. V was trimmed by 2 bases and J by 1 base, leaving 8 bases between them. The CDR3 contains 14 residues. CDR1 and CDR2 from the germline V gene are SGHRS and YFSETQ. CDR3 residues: CASSFSMGTDTQYF. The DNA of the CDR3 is TGCGCCAGCAGCTTCTCGATGGGCACAGATACGCAGTATTTT. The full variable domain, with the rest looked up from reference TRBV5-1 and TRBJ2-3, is KAGVTQTPRYLIKTRGQQVTLSCSPISGHRSVSWYQQTPGQGLQFLFEYFSETQRNKGNFPGRFSGRQFSNSRSEMNVSTLELGDSALYLCASSFSMGTDTQYFGPGTRLTVL.

DNA for the CDR3: TGTGCCAGCAGTGCAAGCGGGGAGCGATGGGGACAGCCCCAGCATTTT. Encoded protein: CASSASGERWGQPQHF. The V and J genes are TRBV6-5 and TRBJ1-5; D is uncertain. Germline assignment: CDR1 MNHEY and CDR2 SVGAGI. This CDR3 contains 16 residues. V lost 5 bases, J lost 7 bases, and 21 bases lay in between.

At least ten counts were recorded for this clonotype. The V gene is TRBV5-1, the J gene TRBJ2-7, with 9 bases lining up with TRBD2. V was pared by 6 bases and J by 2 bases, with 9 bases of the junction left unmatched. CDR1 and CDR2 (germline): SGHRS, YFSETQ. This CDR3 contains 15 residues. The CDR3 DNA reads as TGCGCCAGCAAACCGGGACTAGCCTCTACCTACGAGCAGTACTTC. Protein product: CASKPGLASTYEQYF.

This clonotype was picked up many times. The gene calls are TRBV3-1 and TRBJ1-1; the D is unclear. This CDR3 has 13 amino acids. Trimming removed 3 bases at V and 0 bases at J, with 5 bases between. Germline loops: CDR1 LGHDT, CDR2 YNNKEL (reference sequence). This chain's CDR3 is CASSQGLNTEAFF. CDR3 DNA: TGTGCCAGCAGCCAGGGGTTGAACACTGAAGCTTTCTTT.

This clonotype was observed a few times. CDR3 nucleotides: TGTGCCATAAGACAGGGGGCCGGCACTGAAGCTTTCTTT. Translated, it gives CAIRQGAGTEAFF. The genes are TRBV30 and TRBJ1-1; 10 bases are a match to TRBD1. The CDR3 covers 13 residues. Losses at the gene ends were 8 bases for V and 4 bases for J; bases not matched to a gene: 7. Germline V gives CDR1 GTSNPN, CDR2 SVGIG (reference sequence).

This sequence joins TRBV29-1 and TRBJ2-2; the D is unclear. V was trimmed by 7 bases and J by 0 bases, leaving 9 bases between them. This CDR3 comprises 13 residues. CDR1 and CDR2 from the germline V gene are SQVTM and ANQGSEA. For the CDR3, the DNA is TGCAGCGCCCTGGTTCCGAACACCGGGGAGCTGTTTTTT. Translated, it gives CSALVPNTGELFF.

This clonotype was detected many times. The CDR3 is CASSESPGRGDTEAFF. Here the CDR3 DNA reads TGTGCCAGCAGTGAAAGCCCAGGCCGAGGGGACACTGAAGCTTTCTTT. The chain couples TRBV6-1 to TRBJ1-1, with TRBD1 as a possible D gene (5 bases). The CDR3 extends over 16 amino acids. In germline, CDR1 is MNHNS, CDR2 SASEGT. The ends were cut back, 2 bases at V and 3 bases at J, with 16 bases in the middle.

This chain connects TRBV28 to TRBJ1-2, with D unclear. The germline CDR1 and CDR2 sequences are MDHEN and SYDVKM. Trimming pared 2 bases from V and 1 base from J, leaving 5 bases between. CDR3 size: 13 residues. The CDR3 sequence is CASSLISNYGYTF. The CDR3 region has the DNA TGTGCCAGCAGTTTAATAAGTAACTATGGCTACACCTTC.

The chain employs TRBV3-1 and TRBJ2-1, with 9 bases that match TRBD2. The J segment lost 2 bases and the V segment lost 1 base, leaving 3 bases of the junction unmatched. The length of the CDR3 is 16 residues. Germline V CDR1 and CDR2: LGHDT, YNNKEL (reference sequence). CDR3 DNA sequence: TGTGCCAGCAGCCAAGGACTAGCGGTAACCTACAATGAGCAGTTCTTC. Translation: CASSQGLAVTYNEQFF.

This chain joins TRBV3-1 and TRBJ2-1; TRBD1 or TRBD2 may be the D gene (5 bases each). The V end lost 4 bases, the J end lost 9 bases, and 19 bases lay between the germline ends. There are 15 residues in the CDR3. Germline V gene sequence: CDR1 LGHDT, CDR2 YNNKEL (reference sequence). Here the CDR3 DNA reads TGTGCCAGCAGCCTGTCCCGGGACCCGGGAAGTGAGCAGTTCTTC. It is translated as CASSLSRDPGSEQFF.

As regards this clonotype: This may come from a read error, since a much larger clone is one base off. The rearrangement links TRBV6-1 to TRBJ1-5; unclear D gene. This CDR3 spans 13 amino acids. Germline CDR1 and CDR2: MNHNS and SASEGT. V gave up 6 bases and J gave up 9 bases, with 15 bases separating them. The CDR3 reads CASRETLVGPQHF. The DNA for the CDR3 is TGTGCCAGCAGGGAGACCCTTGTCGGGCCCCAGCATTTT.

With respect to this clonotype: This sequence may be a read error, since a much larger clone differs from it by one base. The CDR3 DNA follows: TGTGCCAGCAGACGACTAGGAGAGAACCAAGAGACCCAGTACTTC. Protein product: CASRRLGENQETQYF. V gene TRBV27 combines with J gene TRBJ2-5; the D gene is possibly TRBD2 (6 bases). The CDR3 totals 15 residues. From germline, CDR1 is MNHEY and CDR2 SMNVEV (reference sequence). With 6 bases removed from V and 0 bases from J, the gap between germline ends came to 14 bases.

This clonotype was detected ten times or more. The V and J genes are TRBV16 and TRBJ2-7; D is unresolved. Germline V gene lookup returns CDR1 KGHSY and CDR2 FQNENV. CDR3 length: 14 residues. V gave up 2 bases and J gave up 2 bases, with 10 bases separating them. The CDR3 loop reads CASSQRVATYEQYF. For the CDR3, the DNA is TGTGCCAGCAGCCAACGGGTAGCAACCTACGAGCAGTACTTC.

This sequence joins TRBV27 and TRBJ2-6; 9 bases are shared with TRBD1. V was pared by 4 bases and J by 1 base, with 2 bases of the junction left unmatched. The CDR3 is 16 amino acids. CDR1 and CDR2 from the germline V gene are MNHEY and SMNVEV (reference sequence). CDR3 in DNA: TGTGCCAGCAGTTACAGGGGGCAATCTGGGGCCAACGTCCTGACTTTC. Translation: CASSYRGQSGANVLTF.

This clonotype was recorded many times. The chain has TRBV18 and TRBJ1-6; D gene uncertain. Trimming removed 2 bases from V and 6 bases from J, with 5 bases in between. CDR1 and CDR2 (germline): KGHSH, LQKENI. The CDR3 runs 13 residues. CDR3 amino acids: CASSPGGNSPLHF. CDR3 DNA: TGTGCCAGCTCACCAGGTGGTAATTCACCCCTCCACTTT.

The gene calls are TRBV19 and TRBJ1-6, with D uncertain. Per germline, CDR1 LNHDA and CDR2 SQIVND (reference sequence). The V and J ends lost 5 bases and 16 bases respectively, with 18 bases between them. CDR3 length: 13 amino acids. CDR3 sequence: CASSQDDLGRLHF. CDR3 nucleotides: TGTGCCAGTAGTCAAGACGACCTGGGCAGGCTCCACTTT.

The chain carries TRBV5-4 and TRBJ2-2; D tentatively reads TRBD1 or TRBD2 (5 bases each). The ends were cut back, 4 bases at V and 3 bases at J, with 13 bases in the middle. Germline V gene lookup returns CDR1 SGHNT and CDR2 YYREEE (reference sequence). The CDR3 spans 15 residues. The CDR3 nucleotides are TGTGCCAGCAGCAACAGGCGGGTAGACACCGGGGAGCTGTTTTTT. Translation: CASSNRRVDTGELFF.

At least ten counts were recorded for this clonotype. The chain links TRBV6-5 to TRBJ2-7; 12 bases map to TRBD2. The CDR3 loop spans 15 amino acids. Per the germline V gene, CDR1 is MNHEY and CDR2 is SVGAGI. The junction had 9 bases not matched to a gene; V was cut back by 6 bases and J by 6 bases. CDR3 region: CASSYVTSGSSEQYF. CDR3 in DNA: TGTGCCAGCAGCTACGTGACTAGCGGGAGTAGCGAGCAGTACTTC.

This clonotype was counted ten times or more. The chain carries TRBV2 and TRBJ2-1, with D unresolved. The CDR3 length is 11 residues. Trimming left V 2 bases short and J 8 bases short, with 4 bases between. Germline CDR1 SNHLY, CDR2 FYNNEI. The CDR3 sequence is CASSEQDEQFF. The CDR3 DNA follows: TGTGCCAGCAGTGAACAGGATGAGCAGTTCTTC.